This record concerns one TCR beta chain sequence. What it binds is unknown. The sample belongs to a study of cytomegalovirus exposure and HLA in healthy donors. Study-wide background: As released early, the data held some 85 million unique TCRs from HLA-typed donors.

Germline-derived CDR1 and CDR2 are MNHEY and SMNVEV (reference sequence). This CDR3 comprises 15 residues. The V gene lost 3 bases and the J gene lost 7 bases, with 13 bases spanning the gap. PCR amplification relied on 60 Vbeta primers (plus 13 Jbeta primers). Method: immunoSEQ multiplex PCR; TCRdb's copy keeps in-frame clones and lacks some. The data hold around 150,000 clones, with 76% observed a single time. Study-wide findings and caveats: An observed cluster of highly shared sequence variants was recorded as a likely sequencing artifact.

The sample consisted of PBMCs. The chain employs TRBV27 and TRBJ1-6; no reliable D call. The TCR comes from a man between 40 and 49 years old in good health and CMV-seronegative. The CDR3 DNA follows: TGTGCCAGCAGTTTCGCAACAACGTGGAATTCACCCCTCCACTTT. Amino acid sequence: CASSFATTWNSPLHF.